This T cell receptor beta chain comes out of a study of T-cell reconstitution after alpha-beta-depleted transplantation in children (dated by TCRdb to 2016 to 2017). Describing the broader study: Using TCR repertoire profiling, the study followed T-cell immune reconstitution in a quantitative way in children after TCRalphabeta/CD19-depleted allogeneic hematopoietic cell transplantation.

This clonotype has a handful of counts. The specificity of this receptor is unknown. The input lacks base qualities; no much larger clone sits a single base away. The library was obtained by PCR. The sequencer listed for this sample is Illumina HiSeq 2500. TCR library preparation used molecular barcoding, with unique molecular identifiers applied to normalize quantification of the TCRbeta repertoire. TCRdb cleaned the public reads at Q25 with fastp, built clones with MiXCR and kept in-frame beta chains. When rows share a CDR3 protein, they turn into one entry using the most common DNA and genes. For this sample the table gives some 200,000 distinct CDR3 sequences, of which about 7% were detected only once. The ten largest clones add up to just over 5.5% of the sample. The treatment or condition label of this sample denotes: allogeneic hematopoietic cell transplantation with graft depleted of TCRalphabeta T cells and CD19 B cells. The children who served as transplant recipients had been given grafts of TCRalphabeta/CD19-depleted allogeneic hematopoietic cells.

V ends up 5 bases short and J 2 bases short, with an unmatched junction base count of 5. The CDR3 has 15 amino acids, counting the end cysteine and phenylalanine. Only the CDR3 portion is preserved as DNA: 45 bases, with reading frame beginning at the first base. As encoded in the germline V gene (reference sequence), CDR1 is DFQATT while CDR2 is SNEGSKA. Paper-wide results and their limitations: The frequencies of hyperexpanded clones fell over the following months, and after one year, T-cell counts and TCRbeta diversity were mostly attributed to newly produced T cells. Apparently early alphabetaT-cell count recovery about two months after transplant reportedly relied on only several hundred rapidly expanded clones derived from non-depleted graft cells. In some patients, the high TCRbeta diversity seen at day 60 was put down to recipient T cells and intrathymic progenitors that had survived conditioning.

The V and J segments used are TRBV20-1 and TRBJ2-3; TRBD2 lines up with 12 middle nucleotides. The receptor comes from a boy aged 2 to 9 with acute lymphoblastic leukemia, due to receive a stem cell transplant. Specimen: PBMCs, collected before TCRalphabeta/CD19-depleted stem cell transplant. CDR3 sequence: CSARRTSGNTDTQYF. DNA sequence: TGCAGTGCTCGACGGACTAGCGGGAACACAGATACGCAGTATTTT.